This TCR beta chain was observed in a study of blood T cell repertoires in COVID-19. Per the original data handling: Amplification from reference gene primers served as the basis for estimated nucleated cell counts. TCRdb's table, derived via immunoSEQ multiplex PCR, lists solely in-frame clones and lacks some. The D gene and trimming were derived from the DNA, and the V and J assignments and clone size from that table. In the table there are fewer than 150,000 clones, about four fifths of which are singletons. This CDR3 is built from 11 residues. V was pared by 5 bases and J by 2 bases, with 3 bases between. Germline loops: CDR1 MNHNY, CDR2 SVGAGI (reference sequence).

This sequence was found in a woman aged 80 or older in a cohort sampled during active or convalescent COVID-19. What was sequenced was peripheral blood. This chain uses TRBV6-6 with TRBJ2-5, with D unresolved. CDR3 sequence reads: CASSIQETQYF. The CDR3 nucleotides are TGTGCCAGCAGTATACAAGAGACCCAGTACTTC.